The T cell receptor beta chain described here comes from a study of blood T cell repertoires in COVID-19. On the study more broadly: Acute and convalescent COVID-19 specimens originated in the United States, Italy and Spain. Sources were T cells, B-cell-depleted T cells, or PBMCs; the material itself was cDNA or gDNA.

As originally analysed: Scientists estimated how many nucleated cells there were by amplifying reference gene primers. Data came from immunoSEQ multiplex PCR; TCRdb stores just in-frame clones and leaves some out. That table gives V, J and clone size, and the DNA gave D and trimming. The sample records 65,000 to 90,000 clones, more than 75% being singletons. V lost 0 bases to trimming and J lost 2 bases; unmatched junction nucleotides: 7. The CDR3 runs 17 residues. From germline, CDR1 is SGDLS and CDR2 YYNGEE. The J gene is TRBJ2-5, the V gene TRBV9, with 10 positions matching TRBD2. Sequences were obtained from peripheral blood. The TCR originated in a man between 60 and 70 years old with acute or convalescent COVID-19. CDR3 sequence: CASSVGLAGVRQETQYF. Written as DNA, the CDR3 is TGTGCCAGCAGCGTAGGGCTAGCGGGAGTGAGACAAGAGACCCAGTACTTC.